Listed here are 29 T cell receptor beta chains from one sample, sequenced in a study of control samples from healthy donors and cancer patients. The repertoire was sequenced with immunoSEQ multiplex PCR; TCRdb's copy has only in-frame clones and lacks some. This sample's clone table lists around 190,000 clones. The sample comprised blood. Receptors were obtained from a woman aged 25 to 45 in good health.

The chain carries TRBV9 and TRBJ2-7; D gene unclear. The CDR3 covers 16 residues. Germline CDR1 reads SGDLS; CDR2 reads YYNGEE. V lost 0 bases and J 0 bases, leaving 13 bases between the germline ends. The CDR3, as DNA: TGTGCCAGCAGCGTAGAGGGCCTGGCAGCCTCCTACGAGCAGTACTTC. Its protein product is CASSVEGLAASYEQYF.

This rearrangement joins TRBV6-5 to TRBJ2-3; D may match TRBD1 or TRBD2 (5 bases each). The CDR3 runs to 13 residues. V lost 7 bases to trimming and J lost 0 bases, with 8 bases between them. Germline CDR1 MNHEY, CDR2 SVGAGI. CDR3 sequence reads: CASTRDSTDTQYF. CDR3 nucleotides: TGTGCCAGCACCCGGGACAGCACAGATACGCAGTATTTT.

This rearrangement joins TRBV5-6 to TRBJ1-3; possibly TRBD1 for D (5 bases). CDR3 length: 14 residues. Germline V gene lookup returns CDR1 SGHDT and CDR2 YYEEEE. The V end was cut by 4 bases, the J end by 0 bases, with 8 bases between. CDR3 in DNA: TGTGCCAGCAGCGGGGACCTCTCTGGAAACACCATATATTTT. It encodes CASSGDLSGNTIYF.

This chain uses TRBV6-1 with TRBJ2-1; TRBD2 matches at 7 bases. The CDR3 has 14 residues. V shed 3 bases, J shed 4 bases, and the junction held 3 bases outside the gene matches. The germline CDR1 and CDR2 sequences are MNHNS and SASEGT. CDR3 sequence reads: CASSDRGGYNEQFF. In DNA form, the CDR3 reads TGTGCCAGCAGTGACCGCGGGGGTTACAATGAGCAGTTCTTC.

CDR3: CASSPDRGNEQFF. CDR3 DNA sequence: TGTGCCAGTAGTCCCGATCGGGGCAATGAGCAGTTCTTC. The chain recombines TRBV19 with TRBJ2-1; a possible D gene is TRBD2 (5 bases). CDR3 length equals 13 residues. Germline CDR1 LNHDA, CDR2 SQIVND (reference sequence). V was shortened by 5 bases and J by 6 bases, with 11 bases between the two germline ends.

V gene TRBV28 combines with J gene TRBJ1-1; D not resolved. The CDR3 runs 12 residues. Trimming shortened V by 4 bases and J by 4 bases, and 7 bases separated the two germline ends. CDR1 and CDR2 (germline): MDHEN, SYDVKM. CDR3 loop: CASSSAGTEAFF. DNA of the CDR3: TGTGCCAGCAGTTCGGCGGGCACTGAAGCTTTCTTT.

The chain has TRBV12-3 or TRBV12-4 and TRBJ1-2; D ambiguous. Between the trimmed V and J ends, which lost 3 bases and 8 bases, there was a span of 13 bases. The CDR3 loop spans 13 amino acids. This CDR3 is CASSLRAPRGYTF. CDR3 in DNA: TGTGCCAGCAGTTTGCGGGCCCCACGGGGCTACACCTTC.

The chain combines TRBV7-2 with TRBJ1-2; D is unresolved. Germline CDR1 is SGHTA and CDR2 is FQGNSA. Trimming stripped 5 bases from V and 2 bases from J, with 6 bases between. This CDR3 has 12 amino acids. CDR3 amino acids: CASSPYNYGYTF. In DNA, the CDR3 is TGTGCCAGCAGCCCCTACAACTATGGCTACACCTTC.

This chain joins TRBV5-1 and TRBJ1-1; possible D gene TRBD1, 5 bases. V lost 2 bases and J 0 bases, leaving 11 bases between the germline ends. In germline, CDR1 is SGHRS, CDR2 YFSETQ. The CDR3 covers 15 residues. The CDR3 DNA sequence: TGCGCCAGCAGCTTTACGACAGAAATGAACACTGAAGCTTTCTTT. It is translated as CASSFTTEMNTEAFF.

The J gene is TRBJ2-3, the V gene TRBV10-3; the D gene is possibly TRBD1 (6 bases). Per the germline V gene, CDR1 is ENHRY and CDR2 is SYGVKD. The CDR3 consists of 16 residues. The germline V and J ends were trimmed by 3 bases and 0 bases, with 13 bases remaining between them. The DNA for the CDR3 is TGTGCCATCAGTGATCCTGGGACAAAGAGCACAGATACGCAGTATTTT. Translated: CAISDPGTKSTDTQYF.

J is TRBJ2-1 and V is TRBV2; D possibly corresponds to TRBD2 (6 bases). In germline, CDR1 is SNHLY, CDR2 FYNNEI. V was shortened by 8 bases and J by 7 bases, with 15 bases between the two germline ends. This CDR3 region has 13 residues. The CDR3 DNA sequence: TGTGCCAGCGGACTAATAGAGAGAAATGAGCAGTTCTTC. Its translation: CASGLIERNEQFF.

The chain couples TRBV4-2 to TRBJ1-3, with 9 nucleotides matching TRBD1. After removal of 4 bases from V and 7 bases from J, the junction contained 14 bases not matched to a gene. Germline V gene data show CDR1 as LGHNA and CDR2 as YNFKEQ. This CDR3 has 17 amino acids. This CDR3 reads CASSRTGTGTILNTIYF. DNA of the CDR3: TGTGCCAGCAGCCGCACAGGGACAGGGACTATCCTGAACACCATATATTTT.

V gene TRBV6-2 or TRBV6-3 combines with J gene TRBJ1-4; 9 positions agree with TRBD1. V shed 4 bases and J 6 bases; nucleotides not matched to a gene: 3. The CDR3 consists of 14 residues. Germline values: CDR1 MNHEY, CDR2 SVGEGT. CDR3 bases: TGTGCCAGCAGTTTGGGACAGGGCGATGAAAAACTGTTTTTT. Protein product: CASSLGQGDEKLFF.

The gene calls are TRBV4-1 and TRBJ1-6; 9 bases fit TRBD1. The germline CDR1 and CDR2 sequences are MGHRA and YSYEKL. This CDR3 comprises 15 residues. After removal of 3 bases from V and 10 bases from J, the junction contained 7 bases not matched to a gene. For the CDR3, the DNA is TGCGCCAGCAGCCAGTACGGGACAGGGAGCTCACCCCTCCACTTT. Translating gives CASSQYGTGSSPLHF.

The DNA of the CDR3 is TGTGCCAGCAGCTTCGCGGACGGTGAAAAACTGTTTTTT. Translated, it gives CASSFADGEKLFF. The rearrangement uses TRBV7-3 and TRBJ1-4, with D uncertain. Deletions cut 3 bases from V and 7 bases from J, with 9 bases between. CDR3 length: 13 amino acids. Per germline, CDR1 SGHTA and CDR2 FQGTGA.

V usage is TRBV6-5 and J usage is TRBJ2-1, with D maybe TRBD2 (6 bases). CDR1 and CDR2 from the germline V gene are MNHEY and SVGAGI. This CDR3 spans 15 amino acids. The V end was cut by 5 bases, the J end by 3 bases, with 14 bases between. Written as DNA, the CDR3 is TGTGCCAGCAGTCCTACGGAGGGCGTCTACAATGAGCAGTTCTTC. Protein: CASSPTEGVYNEQFF.

The chain joins TRBV28 to TRBJ1-2; unclear D gene. CDR3 length: 12 residues. CDR1 is MDHEN, CDR2 SYDVKM, per germline. CDR3 residues: CATAAPVYGYTF. Here the CDR3 DNA reads TGTGCTACAGCCGCCCCCGTCTATGGCTACACCTTC.

This chain links TRBV9 with TRBJ1-2; 7 bases are a match to TRBD1. Unmatched junction bases numbered 9, after V lost 0 bases and J lost 4 bases. The germline V gene encodes CDR1 SGDLS and CDR2 YYNGEE. The CDR3 extends over 16 amino acids. Here the CDR3 reads CASSVATGQSLYGYTF. The CDR3 DNA reads as TGTGCCAGCAGCGTAGCCACGGGACAGTCTCTCTATGGCTACACCTTC.

The V call is TRBV5-1, the J call TRBJ1-1; TRBD1 is a possible D gene (6 bases). CDR1 and CDR2 from the germline V gene are SGHRS and YFSETQ. Trimming removed 0 bases at V and 7 bases at J, with 13 bases between. CDR3 length: 14 residues. The CDR3 bases are TGCGCCAGCAGCTTGGCCCCGGGGGCGATTGAAGCTTTCTTT. This codes for CASSLAPGAIEAFF.

The chain links TRBV27 to TRBJ2-1; 8 bases are a match to TRBD1. The germline V gene encodes CDR1 MNHEY and CDR2 SMNVEV (reference sequence). J gave up 6 bases and V 2 bases, and 6 bases lay outside the gene matches. This CDR3 has 15 amino acids. CDR3 nucleotide sequence: TGTGCCAGCAGTTTAGGACAGGGAATTTCCAATGAGCAGTTCTTC. Protein product: CASSLGQGISNEQFF.

This rearrangement joins TRBV2 to TRBJ1-5; no clear D gene. V shed 7 bases and J shed 4 bases, with 8 bases lying between them. The CDR3 spans 12 residues. Per the germline V gene, CDR1 is SNHLY and CDR2 is FYNNEI. CDR3: CASNPANQPQHF. CDR3 sequence (DNA): TGTGCCAGCAATCCGGCGAATCAGCCCCAGCATTTT.

The J gene is TRBJ1-3, the V gene TRBV4-3; D is ambiguous. CDR3 length: 15 residues. V was shortened by 0 bases and J by 4 bases, with 10 bases between the two germline ends. Germline lookup yields CDR1 LGHNA and CDR2 YSLEER. CDR3: CASSQEIGGGNTIYF. The CDR3 DNA is TGCGCCAGCAGCCAAGAGATCGGCGGGGGAAACACCATATATTTT.

The gene calls are TRBV15 and TRBJ1-2, with D possibly matching TRBD1 (6 bases). V lost 0 bases, J lost 6 bases, and 8 bases lay in between. Germline-derived CDR1 and CDR2 are LNHNV and YYDKDF (reference sequence). This CDR3 contains 13 residues. This CDR3 reads CATSRDRGDGYTF. Here the CDR3 DNA reads TGTGCCACCAGCAGAGACAGGGGTGATGGCTACACCTTC.

This chain joins TRBV5-1 and TRBJ1-1; D call uncertain. The CDR3 length is 14 residues. Per the germline V gene, CDR1 is SGHRS and CDR2 is YFSETQ. Trimming removed 2 bases at V and 1 base at J, with 9 bases between. The CDR3 DNA reads as TGCGCCAGCAGCTTATGGGTAGGGAACACTGAAGCTTTCTTT. Its protein product is CASSLWVGNTEAFF.

The chain combines TRBV23-1 with TRBJ1-1; no firm D call. TRBV23-1 is labeled an ORF, and its function is uncertain. V was cut by 7 bases and J by 5 bases, with 11 bases left in between. The CDR3 runs 12 residues. CDR3 coding DNA: TGCGCCAGCATCCAACCGGGAACTGAAGCTTTCTTT. Amino acids: CASIQPGTEAFF.

V gene TRBV19 combines with J gene TRBJ1-2; D gene uncertain. The CDR3 has 16 amino acids. Germline CDR1 is LNHDA and CDR2 is SQIVND (reference sequence). Trimming removed 3 bases at V and 1 base at J, with 15 bases between. The CDR3 sequence: CASSIPESSHNYGYTF. The CDR3 DNA follows: TGTGCCAGTAGTATCCCCGAATCTTCCCATAACTATGGCTACACCTTC. Full variable domain (outside the CDR3, taken from reference TRBV19 and TRBJ1-2): DGGITQSPKYLFRKEGQNVTLSCEQNLNHDAMYWYRQDPGQGLRLIYYSQIVNDFQKGDIAEGYSVSREKKESFPLTVTSAQKNPTAFYLCASSIPESSHNYGYTFGSGTRLTVV.

V is TRBV19 and J is TRBJ2-7, with 10 bases fitting TRBD2. With 4 bases clipped from V and 1 base from J, the junction kept 4 bases outside the gene matches. The CDR3 extends over 15 amino acids. Germline CDR1 reads LNHDA; CDR2 reads SQIVND (reference sequence). The CDR3 DNA reads as TGTGCCAGTAGTAACCCTAGCGGGGGTTCCTACGAGCAGTACTTC. Encoded protein: CASSNPSGGSYEQYF.

This chain uses TRBV5-1 with TRBJ1-6; weak D call: TRBD1 (6 bases). Trimming left V 0 bases short and J 10 bases short, with 14 bases between. CDR1 is SGHRS, CDR2 YFSETQ, per germline. The CDR3 is 15 residues long. The CDR3 nucleotides are TGCGCCAGCAGCTTGGCCGAGCAGGGGCAATCACCCCTCCACTTT. It translates to CASSLAEQGQSPLHF.

The J gene is TRBJ2-5, the V gene TRBV7-2, with unresolved D. This CDR3 is 13 amino acids long. Trimming removed 2 bases from V and 5 bases from J, with 9 bases in between. Germline assignment: CDR1 SGHTA and CDR2 FQGNSA. CDR3 bases: TGTGCCAGCAGCTTACTCTTTTGGGAGACCCAGTACTTC. Protein product: CASSLLFWETQYF.